The next 7 T cell receptor beta chains were all read from a single sample in a study of spatial heterogeneity in lung cancer. Time point of the sample: sample taken at primary tumor resection. TCRdb called the 5' RACE reads again in MiXCR, with one record for every CDR3 protein. The sample includes tens of thousands of distinct CDR3 sequences, 6.5% to 8% of them seen just once. Sequences were derived from PBMCs, sampled at surgery. Receptor source: a male donor with early-stage non-small cell lung cancer.

With respect to this clonotype: A much larger clone differs from this one at a single base, so this may be a read error. V is TRBV5-1 and J is TRBJ2-2; D unresolved. Germline CDR1 is SGHRS and CDR2 is YFSETQ. The V end was cut by 5 bases, the J end by 3 bases, with 11 bases between. The CDR3 has 14 amino acids. The DNA for the CDR3 is TGCGCCAGCAGTTTCGACGTCTACACCGGGGAGCTGTTTTTT. Translated: CASSFDVYTGELFF.

The chain couples TRBV29-1 to TRBJ2-6, with D hard to call. CDR3 length: 17 residues. The V gene's germline CDR1 is SQVTM and CDR2 ANQGSEA. Trimming left V 0 bases short and J 0 bases short, with 12 bases between. The CDR3 sequence: CSVEDGEAYSGANVLTF. CDR3 nucleotide sequence: TGCAGCGTTGAAGACGGCGAAGCTTACTCTGGGGCCAACGTCCTGACTTTC.

Comment on this clonotype: A much larger clonotype is one base distant, so this may be a read error. This chain joins TRBV6-6 and TRBJ2-7, with 9 nucleotides matching TRBD1. The CDR3 runs to 13 residues. Germline CDR1 is MNHNY and CDR2 is SVGAGI (reference sequence). The CDR3 DNA sequence: TGTACCAGCAGTCGGACAGGGGCCTACGAGCAGTACTTC. Its translation is CTSSRTGAYEQYF.

Ten or more counts support this clonotype. The chain carries TRBV5-6 and TRBJ2-1, with D possibly being TRBD2 (7 bases). The CDR3 sequence is 16 residues long. Trimming took 4 bases from V and 4 from J, leaving 18 bases between them. The V gene's germline CDR1 is SGHDT and CDR2 YYEEEE. The CDR3 bases are TGTGCCAGCAGCATATGGGCGGGGGCCATGTACAATGAGCAGTTCTTC. As protein: CASSIWAGAMYNEQFF.

The chain couples TRBV12-3 or TRBV12-4 to TRBJ2-5; unclear D gene. Trimming took 2 bases from V and 4 from J, leaving 11 bases between them. The CDR3 contains 14 residues. CDR3: CASSLRLMGETQYF. The CDR3 nucleotides read TGTGCCAGCAGTTTACGCCTGATGGGAGAGACCCAGTACTTC.

In this sample, this clonotype turned up many times. The rearrangement joins TRBV28 to TRBJ2-3; 15 bases map to TRBD2. There are 17 residues in the CDR3. V shed 7 bases, J shed 2 bases, and the junction held 7 bases outside the gene matches. Germline CDR1 is MDHEN and CDR2 is SYDVKM. DNA for the CDR3: TGTGCCAGCACTACCGGGACTAGCGGGAGGTACACAGATACGCAGTATTTT. Translating gives CASTTGTSGRYTDTQYF.

This clonotype was recorded a few times. The rearrangement links TRBV7-7 to TRBJ2-1, with a weak D call TRBD2 (6 bases). Trimming removed 2 bases at V and 8 bases at J, with 10 bases between. CDR3 length: 13 amino acids. Looked up from germline, CDR1 is SSHAT and CDR2 is FNYEAQ (reference sequence). CDR3 region: CASSLKLAYEQFF. The CDR3 DNA reads as TGTGCCAGCAGCTTAAAACTAGCCTATGAGCAGTTCTTC.